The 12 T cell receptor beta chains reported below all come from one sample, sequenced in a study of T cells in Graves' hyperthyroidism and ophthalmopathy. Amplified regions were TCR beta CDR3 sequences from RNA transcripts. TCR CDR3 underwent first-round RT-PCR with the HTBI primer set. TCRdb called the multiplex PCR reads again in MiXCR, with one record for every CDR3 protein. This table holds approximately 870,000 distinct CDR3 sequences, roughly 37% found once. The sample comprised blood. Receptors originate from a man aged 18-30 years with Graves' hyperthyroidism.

Here the CDR3 DNA reads TGTGCCAGCAGTGAGGATTTAGTAGCGGGGGAGACCCAGTACTTC. This codes for CASSEDLVAGETQYF. V gene TRBV25-1 combines with J gene TRBJ2-5; 8 nucleotides match TRBD2. The CDR3 runs to 15 residues. Germline trimming cut 3 bases from V and 5 bases from J; bases unmatched to any gene: 8. Germline V lookup: CDR1 MGHDK, CDR2 SYGVNS.

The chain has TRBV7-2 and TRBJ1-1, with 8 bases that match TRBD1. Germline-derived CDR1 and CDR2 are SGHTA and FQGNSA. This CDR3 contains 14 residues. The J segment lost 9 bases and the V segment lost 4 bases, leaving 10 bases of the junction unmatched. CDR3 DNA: TGTGCCAGCAGCTCAGACAGGGGTTCCTACCAAGCTTTCTTT. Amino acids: CASSSDRGSYQAFF.

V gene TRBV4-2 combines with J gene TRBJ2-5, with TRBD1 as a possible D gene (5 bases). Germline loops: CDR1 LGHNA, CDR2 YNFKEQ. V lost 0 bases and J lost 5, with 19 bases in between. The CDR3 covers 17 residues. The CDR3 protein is CASSQDQSIGAVETQYF. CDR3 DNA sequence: TGTGCCAGCAGCCAAGACCAGTCAATAGGGGCGGTTGAGACCCAGTACTTC.

This CDR3 reads CATSTQSGLAESRDTQYF. As DNA, the CDR3 is TGTGCCACCAGCACCCAGAGCGGGCTAGCGGAATCTCGGGATACGCAGTATTTT. The chain carries TRBV15 and TRBJ2-3, with 7 positions matching TRBD2. V trimming: 4 bases; J trimming: 6 bases; junction bases outside the gene matches: 19. Per the germline V gene, CDR1 is LNHNV and CDR2 is YYDKDF (reference sequence). The CDR3 is 18 residues long.

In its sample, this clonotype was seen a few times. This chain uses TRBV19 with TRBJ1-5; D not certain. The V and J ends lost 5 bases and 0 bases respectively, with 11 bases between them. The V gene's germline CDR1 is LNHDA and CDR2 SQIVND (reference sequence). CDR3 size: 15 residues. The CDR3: CASSFSADSNQPQHF. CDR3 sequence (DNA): TGTGCCAGTAGTTTTTCAGCAGATAGCAATCAGCCCCAGCATTTT.

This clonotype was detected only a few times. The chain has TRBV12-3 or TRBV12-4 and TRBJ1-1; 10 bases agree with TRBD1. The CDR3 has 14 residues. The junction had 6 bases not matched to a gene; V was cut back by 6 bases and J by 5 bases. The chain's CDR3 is CASRRDRGLTEAFF. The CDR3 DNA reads TGTGCCAGCAGGCGAGACAGGGGGCTGACTGAAGCTTTCTTT.

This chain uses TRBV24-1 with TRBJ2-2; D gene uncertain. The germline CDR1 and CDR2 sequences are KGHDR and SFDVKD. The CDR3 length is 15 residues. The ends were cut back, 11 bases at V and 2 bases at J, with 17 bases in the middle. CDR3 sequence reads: CASRTRSLNTGELFF. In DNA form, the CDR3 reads TGTGCCAGCAGGACGAGGAGTCTTAACACCGGGGAGCTGTTTTTT.

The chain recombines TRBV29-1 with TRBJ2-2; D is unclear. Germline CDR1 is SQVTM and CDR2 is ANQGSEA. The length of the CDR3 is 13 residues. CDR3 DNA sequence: TGCAGTGCCCGTAATGCGTGGACCGGGGAGCTGTTTTTT. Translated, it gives CSARNAWTGELFF.

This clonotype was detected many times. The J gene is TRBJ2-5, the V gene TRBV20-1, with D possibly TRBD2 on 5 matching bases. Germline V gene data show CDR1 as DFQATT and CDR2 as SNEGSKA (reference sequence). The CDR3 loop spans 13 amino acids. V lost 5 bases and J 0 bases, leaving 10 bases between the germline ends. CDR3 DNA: TGCAGTGCTGTCGCGGGCAACCAAGAGACCCAGTACTTC. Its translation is CSAVAGNQETQYF.

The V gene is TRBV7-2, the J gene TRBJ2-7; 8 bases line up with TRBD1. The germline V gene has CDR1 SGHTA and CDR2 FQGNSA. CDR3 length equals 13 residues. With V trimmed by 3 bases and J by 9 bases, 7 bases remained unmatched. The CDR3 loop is CASSLQGARGQYF. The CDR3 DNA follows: TGTGCCAGCAGCTTGCAGGGGGCGAGGGGGCAGTACTTC.

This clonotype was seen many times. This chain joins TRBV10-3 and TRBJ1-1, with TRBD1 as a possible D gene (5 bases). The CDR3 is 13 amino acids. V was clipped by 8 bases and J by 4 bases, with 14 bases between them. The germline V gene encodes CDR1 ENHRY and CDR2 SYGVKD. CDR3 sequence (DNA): TGTGCCATCGGTCCGGAGGGGCGCACTGAAGCTTTCTTT. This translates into CAIGPEGRTEAFF.

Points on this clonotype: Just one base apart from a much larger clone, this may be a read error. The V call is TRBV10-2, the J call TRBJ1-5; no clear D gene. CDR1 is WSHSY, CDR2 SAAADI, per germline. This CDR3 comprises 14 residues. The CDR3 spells CPSSDRRINQPQHF. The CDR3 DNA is TGCCCCAGCAGTGATAGGCGGATTAATCAGCCCCAGCATTTT.